The present T cell receptor beta chain was sequenced within a study of Ad26.COV2.S vaccination and SARS-CoV-2 variants. Study in general: Once, or twice with 56 days between doses, Ad26.COV2.S was given intramuscularly.

Here immunoSEQ multiplex PCR was the method, and the copy in TCRdb shows in-frame clones only, minus some. The sample holds 380,000 or so clones, approximately 86% seen once. Noted treatment: 15 to 20 received Ad26.COV2.S at low or high dose, single or two shots; 5 received placebo; per-sample allocation not given. Material that was analyzed had been drawn on day 63 after the first vaccine or placebo injection. This receptor was identified in a person aged 18-65 years who received the Ad26.COV2.S COVID-19 vaccine or a placebo. The source material was peripheral blood, sampled in a trial of Ad26.COV2.S vaccine versus placebo.

This CDR3 reads CASSISGPGANVLTF. As DNA, the CDR3 is TGTGCCAGTAGTATATCGGGGCCTGGGGCCAACGTCCTGACTTTC. The chain employs TRBV19 and TRBJ2-6; D may correspond to TRBD1 or TRBD2 (5 bases each). V was trimmed by 2 bases and J by 2 bases, leaving 7 bases between them. In germline, CDR1 is LNHDA, CDR2 SQIVND (reference sequence). CDR3 length: 15 amino acids.